The next 6 T cell receptor beta chains were all read from a single sample in a study of blood T cell repertoires in COVID-19. Assay: immunoSEQ multiplex PCR; the TCRdb copy retains only in-frame clones and omits some. The repertoire includes 200,000 to 300,000 clones, more than 75% of them detected once, and approximately 9.8% sits in the top ten. The sequenced sample was peripheral blood. The origin of the receptors is a man in his forties who had recovered from COVID-19.

This clone was detected once. The rearrangement links TRBV7-2 to TRBJ2-1; TRBD1 matches 7 bases. The germline gives CDR1 SGHTA, CDR2 FQGNSA. The CDR3 is 14 residues long. The V gene end was trimmed by 5 bases and the J gene end by 4 bases; junction bases not matched to a gene: 5. The CDR3 DNA reads as TGTGCCAGCAGCCCAGGGGGTGTATACAATGAGCAGTTCTTC. Translating it yields CASSPGGVYNEQFF. The full variable domain, completed using reference TRBV7-2 and TRBJ2-1, is GAGVSQSPSNKVTEKGKDVELRCDPISGHTALYWYRQSLGQGLEFLIYFQGNSAPDKSGLPSDRFSAERTGGSVSTLTIQRTQQEDSAVYLCASSPGGVYNEQFFGPGTRLTVL.

V and J are TRBV2 and TRBJ2-5, with a tentative D call TRBD2 (6 bases). Germline CDR1 and CDR2: SNHLY and FYNNEI. V was trimmed by 8 bases and J by 5 bases, leaving 24 bases between them. The CDR3 has 16 amino acids. CDR3: CASFSRDSFLRETQYF. The DNA of the CDR3 is TGTGCCAGCTTCTCTCGGGACTCCTTTTTACGGGAGACCCAGTACTTC.

The rearrangement joins TRBV4-3 to TRBJ2-1; 8 bases agree with TRBD2. V dropped 1 base and J dropped 1; count of bases not matched to a gene: 0. This CDR3 has 15 amino acids. Germline-derived CDR1 and CDR2 are LGHNA and YSLEER. The CDR3 region is CASSQVAGSYNEQFF. As DNA, the CDR3 is TGCGCCAGCAGCCAAGTAGCGGGATCCTACAATGAGCAGTTCTTC.

This chain links TRBV7-9 with TRBJ1-4; D possibly corresponds to TRBD1 (6 bases). The V end lost 3 bases, the J end lost 4 bases, and 9 bases lay between the germline ends. The CDR3 runs 14 residues. Germline values: CDR1 SEHNR, CDR2 FQNEAQ (reference sequence). CDR3 amino acids: CASSFTGRNEKLFF. The CDR3, as DNA: TGTGCCAGCAGCTTTACAGGGCGTAATGAAAAACTGTTTTTT.

The CDR3 is CASSPHPTSSGANVLTF. DNA for the CDR3: TGCGCCAGCAGCCCACACCCAACTAGCTCTGGGGCCAACGTCCTGACTTTC. The V call is TRBV4-3, the J call TRBJ2-6, with D perhaps matching TRBD2 (5 bases). Germline V gene lookup returns CDR1 LGHNA and CDR2 YSLEER. CDR3 length equals 17 residues. V was cut by 4 bases and J by 0 bases, with 13 bases left in between.

The chain employs TRBV27 and TRBJ2-1, with 9 bases aligning to TRBD2. There are 17 residues in the CDR3. V lost 6 bases to trimming and J lost 6 bases; unmatched junction nucleotides: 15. Germline V gives CDR1 MNHEY, CDR2 SMNVEV (reference sequence). The CDR3 DNA follows: TGTGCCAGCAGCTCAATTGGCGGACTAGCGAGGGGCAATGAGCAGTTCTTC. Its protein product is CASSSIGGLARGNEQFF.